These 2 T cell receptor beta chains were sequenced from one sample in a study of blood T cell repertoires in COVID-19. Assay: immunoSEQ multiplex PCR; the TCRdb copy retains only in-frame clones and omits some. The sample has a few hundred thousand clones; approximately 85% are singletons. Source material: peripheral blood. All receptors come from a woman in her seventies with COVID-19, enrolled during active disease.

V and J are TRBV9 and TRBJ2-3; unclear D gene. CDR1 is SGDLS, CDR2 YYNGEE, per germline. The CDR3 is made up of 13 amino acids. V was trimmed by 0 bases and J by 2 bases, leaving 4 bases between them. The CDR3 region has the DNA TGTGCCAGCAGCGTAGGCGTCACAGATACGCAGTATTTT. Its translation is CASSVGVTDTQYF.

The V gene is TRBV6-5, the J gene TRBJ2-2; 8 positions agree with TRBD1. The CDR3 consists of 15 residues. Germline V gene sequence: CDR1 MNHEY, CDR2 SVGAGI. V was pared by 6 bases and J by 3 bases, with 6 bases of the junction left unmatched. CDR3 coding DNA: TGTGCCAGCAGACCAGGGGGCGCGGACACCGGGGAGCTGTTTTTT. Its translation is CASRPGGADTGELFF.